The 2 T cell receptor gamma chains presented below share a single source sample, sequenced in a study of gamma delta lymphoproliferative disorders and STAT genes. Genomic DNA from isolated PBMCs served as the sequencing template. TCRdb reanalysed the multiplex PCR reads via CATT. The table lists under 5,000 gamma-chain clones, 7% of them singletons. Material: blood. These receptors were taken from a human donor in good health.

The chain employs TRGV8 and TRGJP1. The J gene was not available in TCRdb and was assigned here by matching the DNA to germline segments. V lost 12 bases to trimming and J lost 0 bases; unmatched junction nucleotides: 7. This CDR3 contains 13 residues. Germline loops: CDR1 VENAVY, CDR2 YDSYNSRV. This CDR3 is CAARYTTGWFKIF. The CDR3 nucleotides are TGTGCCGCCCGTTATACCACTGGTTGGTTCAAGATATTT.

This clone qualifies as medium-sized. CDR3 sequence reads: CATWDRLPYYKKLF. For the CDR3, the DNA is TGTGCCACCTGGGACAGGCTCCCTTATTATAAGAAACTCTTT. V and J are TRGV3 and TRGJ1 or TRGJ2. Here the J gene was assigned by germline matching of the DNA, as TCRdb has none. Unmatched junction bases numbered 5, after V lost 0 bases and J lost 3 bases. The CDR3 sequence is 14 residues long. Germline V gene sequence: CDR1 VTNTFY, CDR2 YDVSTARD (reference sequence).